The entry that follows covers one T cell receptor beta chain sequence. Trimming shortened V by 3 bases and J by 6 bases, and 24 bases separated the two germline ends. Germline CDR1 and CDR2: SGHVS and FQNEAQ. This CDR3 region has 18 residues. This specimen comes from a study of blood T cell repertoires in COVID-19. Study overall: Acute-phase and convalescent COVID-19 samples originated in the United States, Italy and Spain.

The repertoire was sequenced with immunoSEQ multiplex PCR; TCRdb's copy has only in-frame clones and lacks some. The sample lists over 200,000 clones, about 90% occurring once. The sample consisted of peripheral blood. The V call is TRBV7-8, the J call TRBJ1-5; D is undetermined. The sequence was obtained from a woman aged 30 to 39 who had recovered from COVID-19. The CDR3 DNA is TGTGCCAGCAGCTTGTGGTCCCAGGATAGTACTAGAGGTCAGCCCCAGCATTTT. Translating it yields CASSLWSQDSTRGQPQHF. Together with reference TRBV7-8 and TRBJ1-5, the CDR3 gives the full variable domain: GAGVSQSPRYKVAKRGQDVALRCDPISGHVSLFWYQQALGQGPEFLTYFQNEAQLDKSGLPSDRFFAERPEGSVSTLKIQRTQQEDSAVYLCASSLWSQDSTRGQPQHFGDGTRLSIL.